This passage covers 12 T cell receptor beta chains from one sample sequenced in a study of T cells in localized non-small cell lung cancer. Libraries were prepared by immunoSEQ multiplex PCR; TCRdb keeps only in-frame clonotypes and omits some of them. The top ten clones hold approximately 9.7% of a sample with some 25,000 clones, around 85% of them seen once. Sequencing used peripheral blood, obtained before any cancer treatment. These receptors were obtained from a man aged 35-69 years with stage III squamous cell lung carcinoma.

The chain is built from TRBV11-2 and TRBJ1-1, with 9 nucleotides matching TRBD1. Trimming at V came to 5 bases and at J to 4 bases, leaving 8 bases not matched to a gene. There are 15 residues in the CDR3. Germline V gene sequence: CDR1 SGHAT, CDR2 FQNNGV. The CDR3 nucleotides read TGTGCCAGCAGCACCTGGGACAGGGCTGCCACTGAAGCTTTCTTT. Protein sequence: CASSTWDRAATEAFF.

This chain connects TRBV20-1 to TRBJ2-1, with D perhaps matching TRBD1 (5 bases). This CDR3 region has 11 residues. The germline V gene has CDR1 DFQATT and CDR2 SNEGSKA (reference sequence). Trimming pared 8 bases from V and 8 bases from J, leaving 13 bases between. Here the CDR3 reads CSPKWGDEQFF. The CDR3 nucleotides are TGCAGTCCGAAGTGGGGCGATGAGCAGTTCTTC.

This sequence joins TRBV14 and TRBJ2-2, with D hard to call. CDR1 and CDR2 from the germline V gene are SGHDN and FVKESK. Trimming cost V 1 base and J 1 base, with 7 bases left between them. The CDR3 consists of 15 residues. The DNA for the CDR3 is TGTGCCAGCAGCCAAGGTTGGGGGAACACCGGGGAGCTGTTTTTT. It yields the protein CASSQGWGNTGELFF.

This rearrangement joins TRBV7-9 to TRBJ2-1; 9 positions agree with TRBD2. Germline assignment: CDR1 SEHNR and CDR2 FQNEAQ (reference sequence). Trimming removed 1 base from V and 8 bases from J; junction bases left unmatched: 9. The CDR3 runs 16 residues. The CDR3 sequence: CASSLGASGVTHEQFF. The CDR3, as DNA: TGTGCCAGCAGCTTAGGGGCTAGCGGGGTCACGCATGAGCAGTTCTTC.

J is TRBJ1-2 and V is TRBV6-1, with D unresolved. Per germline, CDR1 MNHNS and CDR2 SASEGT. Trimming took off 1 base at V and 5 bases at J, with 5 bases between the two ends. The CDR3 totals 12 residues. This CDR3 is CASSEGVYGYTF. The CDR3 DNA follows: TGTGCCAGCAGTGAAGGTGTGTATGGCTACACCTTC.

This clone occurred once. V is TRBV19 and J is TRBJ2-1, with 7 nucleotides matching TRBD1. This CDR3 region has 14 residues. Germline lookup yields CDR1 LNHDA and CDR2 SQIVND (reference sequence). After removal of 5 bases from V and 8 bases from J, the junction contained 9 bases not matched to a gene. The CDR3 DNA follows: TGTGCCAGTAGTTTTTGGGGACAGCTGGATGAGCAGTTCTTC. Translation gives CASSFWGQLDEQFF.

The V call is TRBV19, the J call TRBJ1-5, with a possible D match to TRBD1 (5 bases). V was pared by 6 bases and J by 3 bases, with 12 bases between. This CDR3 is 14 amino acids long. Per the germline V gene, CDR1 is LNHDA and CDR2 is SQIVND (reference sequence). This CDR3 is CASRARELNQPQHF. DNA of the CDR3: TGTGCCAGTAGGGCCAGGGAACTCAATCAGCCCCAGCATTTT.

This chain links TRBV4-1 with TRBJ1-5; 7 bases are shared with TRBD1. V trimming: 0 bases; J trimming: 5 bases; junction bases outside the gene matches: 4. The CDR3 sequence is 15 residues long. Germline V gene data show CDR1 as MGHRA and CDR2 as YSYEKL. CDR3 in DNA: TGCGCCAGCAGCCAAGAAGGACAGGTATATCAGCCCCAGCATTTT. Its protein product is CASSQEGQVYQPQHF.

The rearrangement joins TRBV10-1 to TRBJ2-3, with 15 bases lining up with TRBD2. The germline gives CDR1 WNHNN, CDR2 SYGVQD (reference sequence). Trimming took 6 bases from V and 3 from J; bases not matched to a gene: 10. The CDR3 extends over 18 amino acids. The chain's CDR3 is CASSGGTSGGRRTDTQYF. The CDR3 DNA sequence: TGCGCCAGCAGCGGTGGGACTAGCGGGGGGAGGAGGACAGATACGCAGTATTTT.

The rearrangement joins TRBV11-2 to TRBJ2-3, with D hard to call. CDR1 is SGHAT, CDR2 FQNNGV, per germline. The CDR3 consists of 19 residues. Deletions cut 1 base from V and 2 bases from J, with 22 bases between. CDR3 region: CASSLGVEPPTRHTDTQYF. The CDR3, as DNA: TGTGCCAGCAGCTTAGGGGTTGAACCGCCCACACGACACACAGATACGCAGTATTTT.

The chain couples TRBV7-9 to TRBJ2-1; D gene ambiguous. This CDR3 is 13 amino acids long. The germline gives CDR1 SEHNR, CDR2 FQNEAQ (reference sequence). V lost 3 bases, J lost 8 bases, and 11 bases lay in between. For the CDR3, the DNA is TGTGCCAGCAGCTTCGATGTCTGGGATGAGCAGTTCTTC. Translation gives CASSFDVWDEQFF.

V gene TRBV19 combines with J gene TRBJ1-6; D gene uncertain. Germline CDR1 reads LNHDA; CDR2 reads SQIVND (reference sequence). V shed 4 bases and J shed 8 bases, with 24 bases lying between them. The CDR3 length is 18 residues. The CDR3 sequence is CASSTARRVRVQDSPLHF. DNA for the CDR3: TGTGCCAGTAGTACTGCGAGAAGGGTCCGGGTCCAAGATTCACCCCTCCACTTT.